This T cell receptor (beta chain) was captured in a study of identical twins. Notes on the study in general: There is a chance that invariant MAIT and iNKT cells partially muddied zero-insertion analyses.

On this clonotype: Its antigen is not identified.

TCRdb ran MiXCR on the 5' RACE reads and lists one entry per CDR3 protein. This table has about 700,000 distinct CDR3 sequences, more than 6.5% appearing once. Germline CDR1 is SGDLS and CDR2 is YYNGEE. The trim removed 3 bases at V and 4 bases at J, leaving 10 bases unmatched. This CDR3 spans 16 amino acids. These data also featured in a second study, about yellow fever vaccine responses in identical twins.

This chain links TRBV9 with TRBJ2-1, with 7 nucleotides matching TRBD1. The clonotype comes from a young woman in good health. The sequenced sample consisted of PBMCs. In DNA form, the CDR3 reads TGTGCCAGCAGCGCAGAGGACAGGTCAGCATACAATGAGCAGTTCTTC. Its protein product is CASSAEDRSAYNEQFF.